Reported below is one TCR beta chain. CDR3 length equals 16 residues. Trimming took 6 bases from V and 2 from J, leaving 17 bases between them. Germline-derived CDR1 and CDR2 are KGHSH and LQKENI. These data originate in a study of blood T cell repertoires in COVID-19. Using immunoSEQ multiplex PCR, the repertoire was profiled, and TCRdb retains in-frame clones only, with some absent. The sample lists 150,000 to 200,000 clones; roughly nine tenths were seen once. Material for sequencing was peripheral blood. The receptor's source is a woman over 75 in a cohort sampled during active or convalescent COVID-19. V and J are TRBV18 and TRBJ1-5; D possibly corresponds to TRBD1 (6 bases). The CDR3 nucleotides are TGTGCCAGCTCCCAAAGAGGGGGAAGGGGCAATCAGCCCCAGCATTTT. Translating gives CASSQRGGRGNQPQHF.